This T cell receptor beta chain was found in a study of shared clonotypes between healthy human individuals. As concerns this clone: What it binds is unknown.

Study results and caveats: A limitation of the genetic and exposure-history diversity represented arose from few donors. Naive subsets, compared against memory subsets, generally had larger estimated richness values.

The V gene end was trimmed by 4 bases and the J gene end by 6 bases; junction bases not matched to a gene: 7. The germline gives CDR1 MNHEY, CDR2 SMNVEV (reference sequence). This CDR3 spans 15 amino acids. Here immunoSEQ multiplex PCR was the method, and the copy in TCRdb shows in-frame clones only, minus some. The sample has hundreds of thousands of clones, approximately 73% seen once. The chain employs TRBV27 and TRBJ1-5; 9 nucleotides line up with TRBD1. The origin of this receptor is a woman aged 30 to 39 in good health. The material sequenced was memory CD4+ T cells sorted from blood. Subset indicated: CD45RA-negative fraction. Written as DNA, the CDR3 is TGTGCCAGCAGTTCGGACAGGGGCGGTAGTCAGCCCCAGCATTTT. Its protein is CASSSDRGGSQPQHF.